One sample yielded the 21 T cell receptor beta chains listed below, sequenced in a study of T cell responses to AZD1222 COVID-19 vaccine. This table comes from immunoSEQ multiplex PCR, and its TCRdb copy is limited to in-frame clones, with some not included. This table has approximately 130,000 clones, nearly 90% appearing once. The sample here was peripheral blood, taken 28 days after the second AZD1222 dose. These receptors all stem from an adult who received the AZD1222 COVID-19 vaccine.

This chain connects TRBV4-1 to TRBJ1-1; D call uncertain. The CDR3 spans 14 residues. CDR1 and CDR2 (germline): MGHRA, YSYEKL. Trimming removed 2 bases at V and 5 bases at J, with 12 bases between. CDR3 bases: TGCGCCAGCAGCCAACAGGACTGGGAGACTGAAGCTTTCTTT. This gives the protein CASSQQDWETEAFF.

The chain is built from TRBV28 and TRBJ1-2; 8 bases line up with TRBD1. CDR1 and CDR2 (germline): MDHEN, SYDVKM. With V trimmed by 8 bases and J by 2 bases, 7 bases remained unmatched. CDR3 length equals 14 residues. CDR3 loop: CASSGNRGNYGYTF. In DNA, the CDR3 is TGTGCCAGCTCCGGAAACAGGGGGAACTATGGCTACACCTTC.

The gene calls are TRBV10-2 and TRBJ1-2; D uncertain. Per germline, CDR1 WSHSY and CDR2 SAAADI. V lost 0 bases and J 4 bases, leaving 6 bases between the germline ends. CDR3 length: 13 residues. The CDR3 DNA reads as TGCGCCAGCAGTGAGTCGAAGTTCTATGGCTACACCTTC. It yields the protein CASSESKFYGYTF.

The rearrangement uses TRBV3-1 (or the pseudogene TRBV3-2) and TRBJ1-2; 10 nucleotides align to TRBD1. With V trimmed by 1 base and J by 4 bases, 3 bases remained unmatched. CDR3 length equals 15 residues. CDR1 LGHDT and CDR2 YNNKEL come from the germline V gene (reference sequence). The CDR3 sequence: CASSQGWDRGYGYTF. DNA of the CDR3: TGTGCCAGCAGCCAAGGGTGGGACAGGGGCTATGGCTACACCTTC.

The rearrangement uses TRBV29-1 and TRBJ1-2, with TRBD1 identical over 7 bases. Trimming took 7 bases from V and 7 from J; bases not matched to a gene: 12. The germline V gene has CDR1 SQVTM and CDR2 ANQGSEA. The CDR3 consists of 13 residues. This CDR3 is CSATSTGNSGYTF. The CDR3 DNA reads TGCAGCGCTACCTCGACAGGGAACAGTGGCTACACCTTC. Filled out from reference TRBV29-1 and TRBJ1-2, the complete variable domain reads SAVISQKPSRDICQRGTSLTIQCQVDSQVTMMFWYRQQPGQSLTLIATANQGSEATYESGFVIDKFPISRPNLTFSTLTVSNMSPEDSSIYLCSATSTGNSGYTFGSGTRLTVV.

The CDR3 is CASSPALNYGYTF. The CDR3 DNA reads as TGTGCCAGCAGCCCAGCACTTAACTATGGCTACACCTTC. The V and J genes are TRBV3-1 (or the pseudogene TRBV3-2) and TRBJ1-2; unclear D gene. The germline V gene has CDR1 LGHDT and CDR2 YNNKEL (reference sequence). Deletions cut 4 bases from V and 1 base from J, with 7 bases between. The CDR3 runs to 13 residues.

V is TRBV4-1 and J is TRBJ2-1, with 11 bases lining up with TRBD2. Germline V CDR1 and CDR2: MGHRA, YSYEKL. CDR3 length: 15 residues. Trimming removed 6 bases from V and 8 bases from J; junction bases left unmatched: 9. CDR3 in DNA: TGCGCCAGCAGTCAAACTAGCGGGAGAGTCTATGAGCAGTTCTTC. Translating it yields CASSQTSGRVYEQFF.

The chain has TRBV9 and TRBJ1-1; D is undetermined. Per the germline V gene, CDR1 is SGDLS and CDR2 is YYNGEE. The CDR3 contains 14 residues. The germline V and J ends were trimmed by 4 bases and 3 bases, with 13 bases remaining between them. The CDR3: CASSSSPLYTEAFF. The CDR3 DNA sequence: TGTGCCAGCAGCTCCTCTCCCCTGTACACTGAAGCTTTCTTT.

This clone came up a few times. For the CDR3, the DNA is TGTGCCAGCAGCTTGGCGGGTGGGACAGGCGATTATCAGCCCCAGCATTTT. This codes for CASSLAGGTGDYQPQHF. This sequence joins TRBV5-6 and TRBJ1-5, with 8 positions matching TRBD1. Germline lookup yields CDR1 SGHDT and CDR2 YYEEEE. This CDR3 spans 17 amino acids. With 0 bases clipped from V and 5 bases from J, the junction kept 10 bases outside the gene matches.

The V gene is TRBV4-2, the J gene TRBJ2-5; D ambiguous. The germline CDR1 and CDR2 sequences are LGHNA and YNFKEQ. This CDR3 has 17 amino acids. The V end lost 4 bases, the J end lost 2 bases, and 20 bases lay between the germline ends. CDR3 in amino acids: CASSLVRQERLQETQYF. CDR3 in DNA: TGTGCCAGCAGCCTCGTTCGTCAGGAGAGGCTTCAAGAGACCCAGTACTTC.

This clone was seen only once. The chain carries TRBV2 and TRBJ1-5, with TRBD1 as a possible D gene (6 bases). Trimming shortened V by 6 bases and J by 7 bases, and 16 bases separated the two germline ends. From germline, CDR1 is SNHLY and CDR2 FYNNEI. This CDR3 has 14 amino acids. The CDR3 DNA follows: TGTGCCAGCAGCCCGAACAGGGATGACCAGCCCCAGCATTTT. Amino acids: CASSPNRDDQPQHF.

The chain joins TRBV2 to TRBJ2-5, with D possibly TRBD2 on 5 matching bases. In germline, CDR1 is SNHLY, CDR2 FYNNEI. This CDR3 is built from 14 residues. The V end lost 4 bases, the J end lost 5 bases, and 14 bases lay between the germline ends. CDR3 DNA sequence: TGTGCCAGCAGTGCAGGACGGGGTGGGGAGACCCAGTACTTC. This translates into CASSAGRGGETQYF.

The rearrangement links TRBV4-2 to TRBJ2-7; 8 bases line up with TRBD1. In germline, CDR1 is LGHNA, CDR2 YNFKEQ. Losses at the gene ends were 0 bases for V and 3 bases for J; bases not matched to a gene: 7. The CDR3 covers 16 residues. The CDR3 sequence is CASSQDSAGGRYEQYF. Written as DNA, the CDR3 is TGTGCCAGCAGCCAAGATAGTGCAGGGGGCCGCTACGAGCAGTACTTC.

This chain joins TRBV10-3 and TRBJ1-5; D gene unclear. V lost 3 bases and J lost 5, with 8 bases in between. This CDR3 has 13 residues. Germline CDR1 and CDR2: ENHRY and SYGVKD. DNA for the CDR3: TGTGCCATCAGTGACGGAGCCCATCAGCCCCAGCATTTT. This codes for CAISDGAHQPQHF.

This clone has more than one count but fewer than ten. The CDR3 loop reads CASSPGQETQYF. CDR3 nucleotide sequence: TGTGCCAGCAGCCCCGGGCAAGAGACCCAGTACTTC. The chain combines TRBV7-2 with TRBJ2-5; no definite D call. Trimming shortened V by 5 bases and J by 2 bases, and 6 bases separated the two germline ends. This CDR3 region has 12 residues. Germline-derived CDR1 and CDR2 are SGHTA and FQGNSA. Full variable domain (missing parts from reference TRBV7-2 and TRBJ2-5): GAGVSQSPSNKVTEKGKDVELRCDPISGHTALYWYRQSLGQGLEFLIYFQGNSAPDKSGLPSDRFSAERTGGSVSTLTIQRTQQEDSAVYLCASSPGQETQYFGPGTRLLVL.

In DNA form, the CDR3 reads TGTGCCAGCAGCTCATTCAAGAGCGGACGGTACAATGAGCAGTTCTTC. Protein sequence: CASSSFKSGRYNEQFF. The chain carries TRBV7-9 and TRBJ2-1; D perhaps matches TRBD2 (5 bases). The CDR3 totals 16 residues. Between the trimmed V and J ends, which lost 4 bases and 4 bases, there was a span of 17 bases. Germline CDR1 SEHNR, CDR2 FQNEAQ (reference sequence).

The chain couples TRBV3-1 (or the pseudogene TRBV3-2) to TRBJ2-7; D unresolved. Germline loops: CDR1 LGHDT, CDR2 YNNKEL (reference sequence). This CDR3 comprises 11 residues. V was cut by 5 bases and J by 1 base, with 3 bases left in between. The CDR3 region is CASSDSYEQYF. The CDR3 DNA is TGTGCCAGCAGCGATTCCTACGAGCAGTACTTC.

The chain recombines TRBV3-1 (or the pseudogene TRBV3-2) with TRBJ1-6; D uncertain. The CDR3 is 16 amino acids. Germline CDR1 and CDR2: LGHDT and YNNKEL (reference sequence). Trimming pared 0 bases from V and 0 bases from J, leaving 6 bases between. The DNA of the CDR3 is TGTGCCAGCAGCCAAGATCTCAGCTCCTATAATTCACCCCTCCACTTT. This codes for CASSQDLSSYNSPLHF.

CDR3 region: CASSLNFGGQPQHF. CDR3 DNA sequence: TGTGCCAGCAGTTTAAATTTTGGAGGCCAGCCCCAGCATTTT. This chain joins TRBV27 and TRBJ1-5; the D is unclear. CDR1 MNHEY and CDR2 SMNVEV come from the germline V gene (reference sequence). The V gene lost 2 bases and the J gene lost 7 bases, with 12 bases spanning the gap. The CDR3 spans 14 residues.

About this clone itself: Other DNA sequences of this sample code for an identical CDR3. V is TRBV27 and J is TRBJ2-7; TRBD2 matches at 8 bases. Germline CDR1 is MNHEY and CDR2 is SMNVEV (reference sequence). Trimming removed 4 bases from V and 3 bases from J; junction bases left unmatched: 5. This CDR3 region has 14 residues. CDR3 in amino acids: CASSWRGEGYEQYF. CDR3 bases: TGTGCCAGCAGTTGGCGGGGGGAAGGCTACGAGCAGTACTTC.

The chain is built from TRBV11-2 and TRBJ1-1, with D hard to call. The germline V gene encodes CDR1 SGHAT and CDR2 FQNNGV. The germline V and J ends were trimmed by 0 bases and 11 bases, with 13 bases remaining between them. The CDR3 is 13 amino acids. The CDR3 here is CASSLEGQRIAFF. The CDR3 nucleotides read TGTGCCAGCAGCTTAGAAGGGCAGAGGATCGCTTTCTTT.